This T cell receptor (beta chain) is drawn from a study of blood T cell repertoires in COVID-19. The J segment lost 3 bases and the V segment lost 8 bases, leaving 6 bases of the junction unmatched. Germline values: CDR1 MNHNY, CDR2 SVGAGI (reference sequence). The CDR3 sequence is 13 residues long. Original data processing: Researchers report that nucleated cell counts were estimated from reference gene primer amplification. Some clones are missing from TCRdb's copy, which holds only in-frame ones; the method was immunoSEQ multiplex PCR. Clone size and V and J calls were adopted from that table, with D and trimming inferred from the DNA. This sample yields approximately 170,000 clones, of which approximately 86% are seen a single time; 6.5% to 7.5% belongs to the top ten.

The sequenced sample consisted of peripheral blood. The receptor was derived from a man older than 75 with COVID-19, enrolled during active disease. V and J are TRBV6-6 and TRBJ1-1, with TRBD1 identical over 7 bases. The CDR3 DNA follows: TGTGCCAGCGGGACAGACACATACACTGAAGCTTTCTTT. It is translated as CASGTDTYTEAFF.